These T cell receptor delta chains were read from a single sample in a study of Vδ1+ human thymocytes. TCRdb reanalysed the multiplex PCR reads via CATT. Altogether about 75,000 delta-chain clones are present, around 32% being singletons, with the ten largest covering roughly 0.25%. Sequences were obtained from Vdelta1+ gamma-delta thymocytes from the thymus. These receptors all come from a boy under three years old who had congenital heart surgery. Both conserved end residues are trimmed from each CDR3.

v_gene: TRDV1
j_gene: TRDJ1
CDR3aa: ALGGDTGTDKLI

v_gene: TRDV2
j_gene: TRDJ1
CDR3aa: ATGTSWGIRLDRRTYKLI

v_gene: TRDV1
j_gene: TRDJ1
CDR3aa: ALGEPNEATGGIKLI

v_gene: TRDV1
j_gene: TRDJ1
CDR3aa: ALGELRSTTGGYWAKLI

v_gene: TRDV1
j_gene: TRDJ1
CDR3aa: ALGELLPYWGIQNKYTDKLI

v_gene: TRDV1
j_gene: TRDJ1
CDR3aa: ALGNPRPSYGTGGFMTDKLI

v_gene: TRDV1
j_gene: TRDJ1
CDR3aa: ALGGKNTDKLI

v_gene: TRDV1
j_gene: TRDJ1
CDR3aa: ALGDVGRGYYTDKLI

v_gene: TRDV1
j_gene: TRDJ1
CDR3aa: ALGELVTSLPTGDTQFYTDKLI

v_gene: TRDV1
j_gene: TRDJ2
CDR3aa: ALSASRPDYLTAQLF

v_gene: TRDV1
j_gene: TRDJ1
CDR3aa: ALGELGPHTDKLI

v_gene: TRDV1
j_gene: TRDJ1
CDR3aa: ALGELLHRATDKLI

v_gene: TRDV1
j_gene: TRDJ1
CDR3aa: ALGDGVLLLRKQTDKLI

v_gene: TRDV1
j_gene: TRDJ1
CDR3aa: ALGEELWGMYTEKLI

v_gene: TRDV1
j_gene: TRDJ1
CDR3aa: ALGELCGTYTDKLI

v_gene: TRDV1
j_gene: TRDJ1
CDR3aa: ALGRPLLGIRVLTDKLI

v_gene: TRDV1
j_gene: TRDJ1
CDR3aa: ALGDVLPVRKLGAAYTDKLI

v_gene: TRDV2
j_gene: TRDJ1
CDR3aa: ACDFRTGGYYTDKLI

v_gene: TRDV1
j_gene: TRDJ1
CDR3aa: ALGEPTFPPYTDKLI

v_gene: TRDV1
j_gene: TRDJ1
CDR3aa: APGPPRNKLI

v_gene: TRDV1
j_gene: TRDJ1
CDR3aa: ALGDGALPTEAYTDKLI

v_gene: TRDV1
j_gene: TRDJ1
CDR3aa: ALGEPTSVLGAPDKLI

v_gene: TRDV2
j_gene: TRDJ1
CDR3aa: ACDSPVLGDTTDKLI

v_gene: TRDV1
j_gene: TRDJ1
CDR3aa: ALGGPSYQYWGIYTDKLI

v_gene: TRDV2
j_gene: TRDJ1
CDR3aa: ACDTEPPYWGIQGPPDTDKLI

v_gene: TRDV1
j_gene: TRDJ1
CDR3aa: ALVGGQYRCKDQLGEDTDKLI

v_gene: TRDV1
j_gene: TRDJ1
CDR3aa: ALGEEGGVLVLNSTDKLI

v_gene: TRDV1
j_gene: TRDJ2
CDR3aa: ALGEPRTAWGPQSEALTAQLF

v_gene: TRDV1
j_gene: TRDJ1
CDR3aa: ALGEPVLSSGVRKLI

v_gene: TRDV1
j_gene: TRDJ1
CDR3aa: ALGEQWGIHKGGIRNSDKLI

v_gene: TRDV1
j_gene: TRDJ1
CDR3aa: ALGAKNRPFLYTDKLI

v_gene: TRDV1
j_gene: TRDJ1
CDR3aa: ALGGPKPSYEEYWGTYTDKLI

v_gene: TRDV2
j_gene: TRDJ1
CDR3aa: ACDLVDLGTPYTDKLI

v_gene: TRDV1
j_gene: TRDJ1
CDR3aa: ALGELLPHRPGGYKMKLI

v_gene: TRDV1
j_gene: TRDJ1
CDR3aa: ALGGIPLGCTDKLI

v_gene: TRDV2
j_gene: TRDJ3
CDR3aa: ATEVPRVLGDTSSWYTRQMF

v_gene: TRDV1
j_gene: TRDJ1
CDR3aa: ALGDPTYWGVFTDKLI

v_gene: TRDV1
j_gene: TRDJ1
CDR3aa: ALGEWSIFPVLGEYTDKLI

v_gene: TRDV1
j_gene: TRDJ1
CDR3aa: ALGDLRGTGGYASYTDKLI

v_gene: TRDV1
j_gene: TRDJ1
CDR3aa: ALGEPASYWNTDKLI

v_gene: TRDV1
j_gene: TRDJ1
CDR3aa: ALGEPKVLRTGRLALI

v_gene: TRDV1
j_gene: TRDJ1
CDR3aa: ALGGLSYWGMKLI

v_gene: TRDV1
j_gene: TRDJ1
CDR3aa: ALGNTVPTWGIKGTDKLI

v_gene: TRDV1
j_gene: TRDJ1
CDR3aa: ALGELRPPGKIRLI

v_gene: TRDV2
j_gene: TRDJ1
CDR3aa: AWGYKDKLI

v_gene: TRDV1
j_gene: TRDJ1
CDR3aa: ALGEPGGGYLGPDTDKLI

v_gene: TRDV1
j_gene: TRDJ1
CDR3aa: ALGEVIPTSGERRIDKLI

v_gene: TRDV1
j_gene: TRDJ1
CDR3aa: ALGDQTSRHPLREIIRTNGLI